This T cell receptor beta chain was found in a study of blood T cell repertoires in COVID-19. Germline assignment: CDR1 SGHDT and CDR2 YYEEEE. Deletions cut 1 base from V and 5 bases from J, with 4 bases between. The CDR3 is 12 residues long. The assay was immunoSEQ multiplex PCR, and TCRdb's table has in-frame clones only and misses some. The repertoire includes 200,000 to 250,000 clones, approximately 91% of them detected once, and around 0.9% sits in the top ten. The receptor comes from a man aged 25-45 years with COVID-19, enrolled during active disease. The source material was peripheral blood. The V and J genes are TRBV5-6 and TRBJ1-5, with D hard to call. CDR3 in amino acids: CASSLQDQPQHF. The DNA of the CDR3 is TGTGCCAGCAGCTTGCAGGATCAGCCCCAGCATTTT.